The T cell receptor (beta chain) described here comes from a study of blood T cells in healthy people across ages. V shed 6 bases, J shed 4 bases, and the junction held 7 bases outside the gene matches. CDR3 length equals 14 residues. The germline V gene encodes CDR1 MDHEN and CDR2 SYDVKM. Then a second PCR, running roughly 7 to 11 cycles, was carried out with a sample-barcoded 5' primer and a J-beta primer mix. Tagging of each cDNA molecule was performed by a template-switch adaptor with 12 random nucleotides. Every sample produced at least 2.5 million CDR3-containing paired-end reads. TCRdb passed the 5' RACE reads through MiXCR, listing each CDR3 protein once. The data contain about 780,000 distinct CDR3 sequences, 46% of them singletons. Per-sample PBMC isolation yielded at least 6.5 million cells.

Sequencing input: blood. This receptor was taken from a man older than 75 in good health. The chain combines TRBV28 with TRBJ2-5; 8 nucleotides match TRBD2. The CDR3 region has the DNA TGTGCCAGCAGCGGACTAGCAAAGAGAGAGACCCAGTACTTC. Its protein product is CASSGLAKRETQYF. The entire variable domain, with the rest obtained from reference TRBV28 and TRBJ2-5, is as follows: DVKVTQSSRYLVKRTGEKVFLECVQDMDHENMFWYRQDPGLGLRLIYFSYDVKMKEKGDIPEGYSVSREKKERFSLILESASTNQTSMYLCASSGLAKRETQYFGPGTRLLVL.